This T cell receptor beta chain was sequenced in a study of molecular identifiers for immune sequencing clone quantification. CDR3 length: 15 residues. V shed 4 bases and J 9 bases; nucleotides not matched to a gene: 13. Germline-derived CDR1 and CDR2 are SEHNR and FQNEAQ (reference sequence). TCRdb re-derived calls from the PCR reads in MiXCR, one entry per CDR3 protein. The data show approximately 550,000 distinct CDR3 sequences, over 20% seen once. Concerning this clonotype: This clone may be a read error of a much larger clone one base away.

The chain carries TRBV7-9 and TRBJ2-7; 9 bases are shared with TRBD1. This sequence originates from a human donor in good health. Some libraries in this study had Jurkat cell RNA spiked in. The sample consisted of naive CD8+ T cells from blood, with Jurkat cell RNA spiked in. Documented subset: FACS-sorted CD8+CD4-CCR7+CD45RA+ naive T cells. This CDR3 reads CASSYFGTGKGGQYF. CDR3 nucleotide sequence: TGTGCCAGCAGCTACTTCGGGACAGGGAAAGGCGGGCAGTACTTC. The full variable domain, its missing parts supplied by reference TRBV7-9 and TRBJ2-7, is DTGVSQNPRHKITKRGQNVTFRCDPISEHNRLYWYRQTLGQGPEFLTYFQNEAQLEKSRLLSDRFSAERPKGSFSTLEIQRTEQGDSAMYLCASSYFGTGKGGQYFGPGTRLTVT.